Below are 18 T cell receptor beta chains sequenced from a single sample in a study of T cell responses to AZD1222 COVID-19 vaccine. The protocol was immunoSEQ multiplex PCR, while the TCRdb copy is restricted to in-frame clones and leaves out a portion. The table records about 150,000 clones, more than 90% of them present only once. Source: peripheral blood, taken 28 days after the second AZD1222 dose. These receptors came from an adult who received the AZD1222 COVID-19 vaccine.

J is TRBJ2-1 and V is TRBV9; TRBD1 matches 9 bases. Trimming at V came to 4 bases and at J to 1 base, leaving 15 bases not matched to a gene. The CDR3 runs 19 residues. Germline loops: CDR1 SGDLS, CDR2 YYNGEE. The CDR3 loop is CASSLTGTGRSLSYNEQFF. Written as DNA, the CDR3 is TGTGCCAGCAGCTTAACCGGGACAGGGAGGTCCCTTTCCTACAATGAGCAGTTCTTC.

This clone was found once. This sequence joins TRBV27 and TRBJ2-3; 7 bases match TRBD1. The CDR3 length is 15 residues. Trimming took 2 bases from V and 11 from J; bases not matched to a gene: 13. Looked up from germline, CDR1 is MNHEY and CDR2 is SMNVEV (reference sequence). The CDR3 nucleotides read TGTGCCAGCAGTTTAATGGCAGGGGGTAGTTGGGAGCAGTATTTT. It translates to CASSLMAGGSWEQYF.

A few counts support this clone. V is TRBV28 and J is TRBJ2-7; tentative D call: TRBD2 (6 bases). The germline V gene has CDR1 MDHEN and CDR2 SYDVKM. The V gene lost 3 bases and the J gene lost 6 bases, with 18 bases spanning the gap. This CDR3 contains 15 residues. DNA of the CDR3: TGTGCCAGCAGTTTCGGGGGAGGCTCCTTTACCGAGCAGTACTTC. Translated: CASSFGGGSFTEQYF.

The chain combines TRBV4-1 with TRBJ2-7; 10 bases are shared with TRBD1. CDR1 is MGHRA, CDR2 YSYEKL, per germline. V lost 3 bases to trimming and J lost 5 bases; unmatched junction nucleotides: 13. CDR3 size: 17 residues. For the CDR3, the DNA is TGCGCCAGCAGCCACGTGTTCCGGGACAGGGGCGTCCACGAGCAGTACTTC. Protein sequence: CASSHVFRDRGVHEQYF.

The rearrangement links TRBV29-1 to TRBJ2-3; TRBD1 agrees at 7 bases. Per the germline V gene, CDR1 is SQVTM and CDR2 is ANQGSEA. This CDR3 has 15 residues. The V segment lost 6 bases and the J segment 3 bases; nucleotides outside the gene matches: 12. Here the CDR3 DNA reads TGCAGCGTAGACGGGACAGAGGATAATACAGATACGCAGTATTTT. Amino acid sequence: CSVDGTEDNTDTQYF.

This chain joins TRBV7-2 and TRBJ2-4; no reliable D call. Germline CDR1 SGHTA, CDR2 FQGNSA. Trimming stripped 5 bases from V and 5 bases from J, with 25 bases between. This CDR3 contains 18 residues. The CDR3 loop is CASSLAYKLLSGENIQYF. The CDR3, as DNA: TGTGCCAGCAGCCTCGCATATAAACTGCTTTCTGGGGAAAACATTCAGTACTTC.

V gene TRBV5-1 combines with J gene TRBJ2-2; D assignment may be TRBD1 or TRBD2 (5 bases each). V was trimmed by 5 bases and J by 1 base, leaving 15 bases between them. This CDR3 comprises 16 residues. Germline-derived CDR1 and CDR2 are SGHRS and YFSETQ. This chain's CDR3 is CASRISGTMNTGELFF. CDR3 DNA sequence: TGCGCCAGCAGAATTTCAGGGACCATGAACACCGGGGAGCTGTTTTTT.

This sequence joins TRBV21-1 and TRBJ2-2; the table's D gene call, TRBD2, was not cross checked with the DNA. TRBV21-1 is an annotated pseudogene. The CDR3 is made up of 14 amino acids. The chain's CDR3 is CASPRTSGDGELFF. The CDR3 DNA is TGTGCCAGCCCTCGGACTAGCGGGGATGGGGAGCTGTTTTTT.

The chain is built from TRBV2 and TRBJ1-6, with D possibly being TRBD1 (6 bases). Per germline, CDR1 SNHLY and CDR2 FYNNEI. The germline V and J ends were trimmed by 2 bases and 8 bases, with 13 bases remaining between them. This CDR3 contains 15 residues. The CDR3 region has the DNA TGTGCCAGCAGTGAACTCCAGGGGTATGATTCACCCCTCCACTTT. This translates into CASSELQGYDSPLHF.

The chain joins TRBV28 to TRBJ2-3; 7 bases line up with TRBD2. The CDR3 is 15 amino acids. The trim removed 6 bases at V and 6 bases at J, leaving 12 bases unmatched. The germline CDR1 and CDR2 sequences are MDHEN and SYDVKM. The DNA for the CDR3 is TGTGCCAGCAGCCGGAGCGGGACCGGCTTGGATACGCAGTATTTT. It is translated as CASSRSGTGLDTQYF. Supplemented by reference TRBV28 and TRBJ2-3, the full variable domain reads DVKVTQSSRYLVKRTGEKVFLECVQDMDHENMFWYRQDPGLGLRLIYFSYDVKMKEKGDIPEGYSVSREKKERFSLILESASTNQTSMYLCASSRSGTGLDTQYFGPGTRLTVL.

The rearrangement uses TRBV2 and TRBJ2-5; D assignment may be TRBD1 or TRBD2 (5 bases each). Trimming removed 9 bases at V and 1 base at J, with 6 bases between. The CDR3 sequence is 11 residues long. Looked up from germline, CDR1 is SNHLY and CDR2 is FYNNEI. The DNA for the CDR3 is TGTGCCAGTGGGACCCAAGAGACCCAGTACTTC. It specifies CASGTQETQYF.

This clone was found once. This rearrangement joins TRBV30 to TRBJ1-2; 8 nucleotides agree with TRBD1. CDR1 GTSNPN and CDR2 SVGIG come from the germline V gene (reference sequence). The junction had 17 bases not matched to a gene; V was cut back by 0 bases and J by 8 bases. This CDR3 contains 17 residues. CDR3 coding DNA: TGTGCCTGGAGTGTATCATCCCCCCGGGCAGGGGGCCGGGGCTACACCTTC. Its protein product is CAWSVSSPRAGGRGYTF.

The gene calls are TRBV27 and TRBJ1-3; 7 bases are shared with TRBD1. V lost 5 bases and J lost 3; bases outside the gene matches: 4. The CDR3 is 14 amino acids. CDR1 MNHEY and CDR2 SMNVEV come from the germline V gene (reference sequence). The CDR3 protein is CASSLQGGGNTIYF. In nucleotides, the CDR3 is TGTGCCAGCAGTCTCCAGGGGGGTGGAAACACCATATATTTT.

CDR3: CASTAEQYF. CDR3 sequence (DNA): TGTGCCAGCACTGCCGAGCAGTACTTC. The chain couples TRBV9 to TRBJ2-7, with D uncertain. The length of the CDR3 is 9 residues. The germline gives CDR1 SGDLS, CDR2 YYNGEE. V lost 6 bases, J lost 6 bases, and 4 bases lay in between. The whole variable domain, remainder taken from reference TRBV9 and TRBJ2-7, is DSGVTQTPKHLITATGQRVTLRCSPRSGDLSVYWYQQSLDQGLQFLIQYYNGEERAKGNILERFSAQQFPDLHSELNLSSLELGDSALYFCASTAEQYFGPGTRLTVT.

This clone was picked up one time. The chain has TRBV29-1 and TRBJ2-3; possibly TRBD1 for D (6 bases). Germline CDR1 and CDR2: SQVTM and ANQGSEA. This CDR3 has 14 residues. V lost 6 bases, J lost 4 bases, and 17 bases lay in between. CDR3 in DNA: TGCAGCGTCACAGGGATCACCCTACCAGATACGCAGTATTTT. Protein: CSVTGITLPDTQYF.

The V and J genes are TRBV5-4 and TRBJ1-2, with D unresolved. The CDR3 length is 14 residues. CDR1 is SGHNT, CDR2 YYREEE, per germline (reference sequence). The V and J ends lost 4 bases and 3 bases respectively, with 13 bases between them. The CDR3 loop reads CASSTGYRDYGYTF. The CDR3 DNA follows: TGTGCCAGCAGCACGGGTTATCGAGACTATGGCTACACCTTC.

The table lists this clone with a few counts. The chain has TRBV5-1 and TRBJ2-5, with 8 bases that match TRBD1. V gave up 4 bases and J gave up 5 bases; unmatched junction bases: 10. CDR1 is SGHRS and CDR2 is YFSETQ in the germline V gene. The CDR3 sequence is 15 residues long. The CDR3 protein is CASSRNGQGAETQYF. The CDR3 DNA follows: TGCGCCAGCAGCCGGAACGGACAGGGCGCCGAGACCCAGTACTTC.

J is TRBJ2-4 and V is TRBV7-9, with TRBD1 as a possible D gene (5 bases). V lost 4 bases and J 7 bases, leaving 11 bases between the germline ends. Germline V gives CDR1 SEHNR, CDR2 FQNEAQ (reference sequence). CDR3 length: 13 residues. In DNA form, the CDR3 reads TGTGCCAGCAGCTCAGCAGGGCGGAACATTCAGTACTTC. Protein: CASSSAGRNIQYF.